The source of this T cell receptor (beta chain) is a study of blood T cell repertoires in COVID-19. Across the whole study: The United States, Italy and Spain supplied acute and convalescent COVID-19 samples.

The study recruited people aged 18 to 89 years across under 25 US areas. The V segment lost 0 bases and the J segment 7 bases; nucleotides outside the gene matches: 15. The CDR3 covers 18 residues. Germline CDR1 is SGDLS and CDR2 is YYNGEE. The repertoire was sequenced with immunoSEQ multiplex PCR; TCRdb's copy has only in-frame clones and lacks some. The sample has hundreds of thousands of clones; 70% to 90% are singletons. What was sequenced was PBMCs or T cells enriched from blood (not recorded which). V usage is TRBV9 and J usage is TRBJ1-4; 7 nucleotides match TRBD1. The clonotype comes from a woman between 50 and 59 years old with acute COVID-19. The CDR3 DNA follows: TGTGCCAGCAGCGTAGTCTTCGACAGGGAGGTCTTCTTTGAAAAACTGTTTTTT. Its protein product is CASSVVFDREVFFEKLFF.